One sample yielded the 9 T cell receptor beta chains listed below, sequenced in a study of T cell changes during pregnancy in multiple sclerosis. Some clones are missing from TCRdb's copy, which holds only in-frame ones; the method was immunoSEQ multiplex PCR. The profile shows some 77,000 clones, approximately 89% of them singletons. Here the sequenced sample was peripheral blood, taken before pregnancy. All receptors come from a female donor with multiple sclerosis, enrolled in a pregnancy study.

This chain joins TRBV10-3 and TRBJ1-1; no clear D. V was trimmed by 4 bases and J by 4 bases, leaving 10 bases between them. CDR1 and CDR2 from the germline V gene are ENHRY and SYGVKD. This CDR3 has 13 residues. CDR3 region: CAISGGIGTEAFF. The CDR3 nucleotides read TGTGCCATCAGTGGAGGGATCGGCACTGAAGCTTTCTTT.

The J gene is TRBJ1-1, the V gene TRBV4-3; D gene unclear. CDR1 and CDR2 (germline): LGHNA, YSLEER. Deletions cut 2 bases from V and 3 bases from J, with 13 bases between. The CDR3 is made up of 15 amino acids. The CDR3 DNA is TGCGCCAGCAGCCAACTATCTACGGGTTACACTGAAGCTTTCTTT. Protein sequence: CASSQLSTGYTEAFF.

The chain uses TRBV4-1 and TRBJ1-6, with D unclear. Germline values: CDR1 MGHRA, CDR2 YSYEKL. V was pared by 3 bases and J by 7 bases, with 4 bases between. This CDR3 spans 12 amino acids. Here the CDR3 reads CASSHSNSPLHF. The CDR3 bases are TGCGCCAGCAGCCACTCGAATTCACCCCTCCACTTT.

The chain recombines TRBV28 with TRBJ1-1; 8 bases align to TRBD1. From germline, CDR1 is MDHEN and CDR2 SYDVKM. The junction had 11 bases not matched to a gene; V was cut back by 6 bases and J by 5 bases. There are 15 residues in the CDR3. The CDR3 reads CASSLPITGGTEAFF. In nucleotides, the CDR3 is TGTGCCAGCAGCCTACCTATTACAGGGGGGACTGAAGCTTTCTTT.

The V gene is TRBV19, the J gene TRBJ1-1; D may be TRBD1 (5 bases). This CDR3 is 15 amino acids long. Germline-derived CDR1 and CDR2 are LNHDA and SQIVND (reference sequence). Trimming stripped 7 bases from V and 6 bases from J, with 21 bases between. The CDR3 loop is CASIPGVAGRAEAFF. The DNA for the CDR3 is TGTGCCAGTATCCCCGGCGTGGCAGGGAGGGCTGAAGCTTTCTTT.

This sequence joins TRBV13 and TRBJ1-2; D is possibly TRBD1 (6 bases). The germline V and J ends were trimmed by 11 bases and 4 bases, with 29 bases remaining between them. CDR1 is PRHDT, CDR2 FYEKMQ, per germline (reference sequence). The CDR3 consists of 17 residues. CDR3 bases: TGTGCCTCTAGGGGGGGGACGGGAGCTCCGGGGGCCTATGGCTACACCTTC. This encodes CASRGGTGAPGAYGYTF.

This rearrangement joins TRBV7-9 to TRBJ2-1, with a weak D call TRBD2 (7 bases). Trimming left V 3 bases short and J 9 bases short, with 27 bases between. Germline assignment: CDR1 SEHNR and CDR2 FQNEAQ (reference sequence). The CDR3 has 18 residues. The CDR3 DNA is TGTGCCAGCAGCTTTCTCCCGGGGGGCCCCGGTTATGGGCGTGAGCAGTTCTTC. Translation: CASSFLPGGPGYGREQFF.

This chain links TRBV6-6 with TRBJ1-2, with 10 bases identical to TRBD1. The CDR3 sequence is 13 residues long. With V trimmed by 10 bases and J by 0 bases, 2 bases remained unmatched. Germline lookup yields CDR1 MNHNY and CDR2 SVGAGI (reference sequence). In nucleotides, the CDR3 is TGTGCCACAGGACAGGGGGCTAACTATGGCTACACCTTC. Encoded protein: CATGQGANYGYTF.

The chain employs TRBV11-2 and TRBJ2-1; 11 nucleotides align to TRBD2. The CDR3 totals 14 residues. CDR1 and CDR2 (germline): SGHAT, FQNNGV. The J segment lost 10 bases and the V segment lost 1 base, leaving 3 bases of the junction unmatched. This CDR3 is CASSLASSGGEQFF. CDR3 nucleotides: TGTGCCAGCAGCTTAGCTTCTAGCGGGGGGGAGCAGTTCTTC.